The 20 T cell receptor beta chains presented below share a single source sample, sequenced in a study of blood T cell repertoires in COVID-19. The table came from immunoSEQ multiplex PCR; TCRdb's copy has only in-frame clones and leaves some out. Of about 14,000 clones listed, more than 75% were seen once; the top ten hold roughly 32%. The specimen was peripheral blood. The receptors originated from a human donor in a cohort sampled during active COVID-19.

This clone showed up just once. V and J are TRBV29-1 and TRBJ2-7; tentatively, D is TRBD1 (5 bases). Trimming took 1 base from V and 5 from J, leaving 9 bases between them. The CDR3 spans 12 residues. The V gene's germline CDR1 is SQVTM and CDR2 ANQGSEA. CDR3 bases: TGCAGCGTTGAAGGGCAGGGCGACGAGCAGTACTTC. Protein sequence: CSVEGQGDEQYF.

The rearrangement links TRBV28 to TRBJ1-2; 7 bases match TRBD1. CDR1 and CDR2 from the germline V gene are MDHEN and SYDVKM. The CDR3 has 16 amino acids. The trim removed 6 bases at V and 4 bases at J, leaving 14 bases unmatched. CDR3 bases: TGTGCCAGCAGCGTCACCTCCCGGGACAGAGTCTATGGCTACACCTTC. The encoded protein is CASSVTSRDRVYGYTF.

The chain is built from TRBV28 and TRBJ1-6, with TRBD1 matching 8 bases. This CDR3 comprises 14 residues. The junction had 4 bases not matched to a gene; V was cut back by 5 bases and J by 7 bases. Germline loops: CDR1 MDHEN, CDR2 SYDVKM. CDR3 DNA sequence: TGTGCCAGCAGTATAGGACAGGGAAATTCACCCCTCCACTTT. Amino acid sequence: CASSIGQGNSPLHF. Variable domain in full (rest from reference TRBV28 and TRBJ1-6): DVKVTQSSRYLVKRTGEKVFLECVQDMDHENMFWYRQDPGLGLRLIYFSYDVKMKEKGDIPEGYSVSREKKERFSLILESASTNQTSMYLCASSIGQGNSPLHFGNGTRLTVT.

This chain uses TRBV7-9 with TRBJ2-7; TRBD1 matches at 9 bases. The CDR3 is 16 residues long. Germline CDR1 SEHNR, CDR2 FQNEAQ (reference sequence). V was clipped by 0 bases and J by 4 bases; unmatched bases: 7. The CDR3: CASSLATGGRSYEQYF. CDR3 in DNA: TGTGCCAGCAGCTTAGCGACAGGGGGACGCTCTTACGAGCAGTACTTC.

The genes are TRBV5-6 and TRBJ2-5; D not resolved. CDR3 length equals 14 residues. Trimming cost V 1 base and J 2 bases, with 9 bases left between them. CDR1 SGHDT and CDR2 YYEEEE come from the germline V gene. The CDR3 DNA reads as TGTGCCAGCAGCTTGTCTCCCCCTCAAGAGACCCAGTACTTC. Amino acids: CASSLSPPQETQYF.

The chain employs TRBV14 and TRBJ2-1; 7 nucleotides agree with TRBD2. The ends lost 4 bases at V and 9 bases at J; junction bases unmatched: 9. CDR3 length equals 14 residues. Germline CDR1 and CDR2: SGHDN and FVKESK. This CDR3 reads CASSRGGFGGEQFF. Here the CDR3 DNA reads TGTGCCAGCAGCCGGGGGGGTTTCGGCGGTGAGCAGTTCTTC.

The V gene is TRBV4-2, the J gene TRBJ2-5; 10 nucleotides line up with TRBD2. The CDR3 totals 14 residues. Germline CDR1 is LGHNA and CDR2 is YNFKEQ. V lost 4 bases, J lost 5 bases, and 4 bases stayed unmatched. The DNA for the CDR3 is TGTGCCAGCAGCCCTACAGCGGGAGGGGAGACCCAGTACTTC. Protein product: CASSPTAGGETQYF.

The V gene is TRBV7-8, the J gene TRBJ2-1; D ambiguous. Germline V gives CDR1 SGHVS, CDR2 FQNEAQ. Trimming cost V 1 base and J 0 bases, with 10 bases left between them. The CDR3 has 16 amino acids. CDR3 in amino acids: CASSLGVASSYNEQFF. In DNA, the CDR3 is TGTGCCAGCAGCTTAGGAGTAGCCAGCTCCTACAATGAGCAGTTCTTC.

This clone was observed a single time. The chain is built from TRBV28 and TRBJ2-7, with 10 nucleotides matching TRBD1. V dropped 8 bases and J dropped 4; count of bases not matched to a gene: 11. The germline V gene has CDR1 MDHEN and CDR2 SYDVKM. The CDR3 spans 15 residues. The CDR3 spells CASAYGTGVGYEQYF. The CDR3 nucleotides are TGTGCCAGCGCTTACGGGACAGGGGTCGGGTACGAGCAGTACTTC.

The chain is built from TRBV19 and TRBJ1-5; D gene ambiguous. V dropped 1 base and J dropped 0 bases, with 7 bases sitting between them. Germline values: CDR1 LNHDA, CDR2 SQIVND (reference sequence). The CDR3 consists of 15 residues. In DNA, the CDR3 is TGTGCCAGTAGTATAGGCGGATATAGCAATCAGCCCCAGCATTTT. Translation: CASSIGGYSNQPQHF.

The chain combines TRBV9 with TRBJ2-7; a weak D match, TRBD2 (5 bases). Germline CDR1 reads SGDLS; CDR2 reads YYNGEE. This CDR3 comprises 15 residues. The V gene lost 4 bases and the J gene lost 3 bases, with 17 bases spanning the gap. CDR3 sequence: CASSSGVRADYEQYF. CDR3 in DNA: TGTGCCAGCAGCTCCGGGGTTAGAGCGGACTACGAGCAGTACTTC.

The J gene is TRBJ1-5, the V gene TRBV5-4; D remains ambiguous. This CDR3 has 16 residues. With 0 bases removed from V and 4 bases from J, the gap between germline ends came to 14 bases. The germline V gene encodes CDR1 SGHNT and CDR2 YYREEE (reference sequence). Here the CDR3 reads CASSLGEKDLNQPQHF. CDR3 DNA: TGTGCCAGCAGCTTGGGGGAGAAGGATCTTAATCAGCCCCAGCATTTT.

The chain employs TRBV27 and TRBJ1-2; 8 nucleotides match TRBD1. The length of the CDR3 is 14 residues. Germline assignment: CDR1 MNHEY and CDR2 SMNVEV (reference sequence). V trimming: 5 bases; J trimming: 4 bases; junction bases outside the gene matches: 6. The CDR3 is CASSPSTGAYGYTF. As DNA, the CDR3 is TGTGCCAGCAGTCCCTCGACAGGGGCCTATGGCTACACCTTC.

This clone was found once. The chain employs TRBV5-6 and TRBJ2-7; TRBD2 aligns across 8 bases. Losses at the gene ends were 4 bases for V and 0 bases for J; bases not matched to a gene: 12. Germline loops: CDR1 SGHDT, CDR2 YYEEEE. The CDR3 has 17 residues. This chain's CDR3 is CASSPDRGGSSSYEQYF. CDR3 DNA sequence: TGTGCCAGCAGCCCCGACCGGGGGGGGTCGAGCTCCTACGAGCAGTACTTC.

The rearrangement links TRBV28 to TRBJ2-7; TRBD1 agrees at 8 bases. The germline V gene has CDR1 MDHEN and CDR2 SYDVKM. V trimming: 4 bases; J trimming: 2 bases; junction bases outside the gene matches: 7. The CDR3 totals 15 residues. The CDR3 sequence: CASSYLDRGTYEQYF. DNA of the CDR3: TGTGCCAGCAGTTATCTCGACAGGGGAACCTACGAGCAGTACTTC.

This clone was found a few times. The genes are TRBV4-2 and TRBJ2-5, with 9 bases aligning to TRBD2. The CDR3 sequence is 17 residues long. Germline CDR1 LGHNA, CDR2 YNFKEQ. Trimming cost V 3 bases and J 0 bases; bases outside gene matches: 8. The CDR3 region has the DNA TGTGCCAGCAGCCAGGAAACTCTAGCGGGGTACCAAGAGACCCAGTACTTC. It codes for CASSQETLAGYQETQYF.

The CDR3 nucleotides read TGTGCCAGCAGCTTCTTCGGCGGGAGGGCCTACGAGCAGTACTTC. Its protein product is CASSFFGGRAYEQYF. The V gene is TRBV11-2, the J gene TRBJ2-7, with 9 positions matching TRBD2. This CDR3 is 15 amino acids long. Germline V CDR1 and CDR2: SGHAT, FQNNGV. Trimming at V came to 3 bases and at J to 2 bases, leaving 5 bases not matched to a gene.

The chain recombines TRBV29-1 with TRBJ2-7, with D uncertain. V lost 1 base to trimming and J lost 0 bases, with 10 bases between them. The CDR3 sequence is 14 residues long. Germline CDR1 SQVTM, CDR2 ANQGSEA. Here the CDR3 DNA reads TGCAGCGTTGAAGTTGAGGCGAGCTCCTACGAGCAGTACTTC. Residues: CSVEVEASSYEQYF.

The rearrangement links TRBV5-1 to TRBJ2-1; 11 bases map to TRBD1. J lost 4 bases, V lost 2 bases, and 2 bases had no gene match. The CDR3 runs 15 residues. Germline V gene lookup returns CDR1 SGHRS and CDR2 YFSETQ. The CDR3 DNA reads TGCGCCAGCAGCTTAGGGACAGGGGGTTACAATGAGCAGTTCTTC. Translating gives CASSLGTGGYNEQFF.

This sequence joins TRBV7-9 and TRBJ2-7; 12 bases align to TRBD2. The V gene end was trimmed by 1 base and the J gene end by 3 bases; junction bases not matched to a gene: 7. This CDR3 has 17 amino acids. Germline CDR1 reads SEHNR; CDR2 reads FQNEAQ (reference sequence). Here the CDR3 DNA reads TGTGCCAGCAGCTTAGATGTGAGACTAGCGGGAGTCTACGAGCAGTACTTC. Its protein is CASSLDVRLAGVYEQYF.